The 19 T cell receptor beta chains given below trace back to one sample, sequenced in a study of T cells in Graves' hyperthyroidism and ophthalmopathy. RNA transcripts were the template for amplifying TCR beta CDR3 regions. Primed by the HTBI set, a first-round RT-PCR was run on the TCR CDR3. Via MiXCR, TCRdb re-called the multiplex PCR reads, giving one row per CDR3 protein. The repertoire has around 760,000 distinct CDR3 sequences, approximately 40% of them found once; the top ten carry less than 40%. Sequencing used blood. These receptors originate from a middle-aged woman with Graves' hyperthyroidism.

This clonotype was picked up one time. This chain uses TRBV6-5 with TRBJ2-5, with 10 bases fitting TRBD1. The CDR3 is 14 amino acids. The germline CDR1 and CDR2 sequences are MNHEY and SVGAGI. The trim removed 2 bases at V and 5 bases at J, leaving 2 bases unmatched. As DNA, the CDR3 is TGTGCCAGCAGTTACGCGGGACAGGGGGAGACCCAGTACTTC. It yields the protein CASSYAGQGETQYF.

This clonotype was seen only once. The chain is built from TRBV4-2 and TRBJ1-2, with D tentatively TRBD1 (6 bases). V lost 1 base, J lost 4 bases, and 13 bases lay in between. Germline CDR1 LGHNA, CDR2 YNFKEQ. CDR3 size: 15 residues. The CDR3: CASSQGPQGSYGYTF. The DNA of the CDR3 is TGTGCCAGCAGCCAAGGCCCCCAGGGGAGCTATGGCTACACCTTC.

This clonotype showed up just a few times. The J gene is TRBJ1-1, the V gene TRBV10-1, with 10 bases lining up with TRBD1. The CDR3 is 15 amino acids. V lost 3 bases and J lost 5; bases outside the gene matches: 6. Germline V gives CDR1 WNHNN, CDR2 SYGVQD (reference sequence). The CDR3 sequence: CASSDTGTGETEAFF. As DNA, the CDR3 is TGCGCCAGCAGTGATACCGGGACAGGGGAGACTGAAGCTTTCTTT.

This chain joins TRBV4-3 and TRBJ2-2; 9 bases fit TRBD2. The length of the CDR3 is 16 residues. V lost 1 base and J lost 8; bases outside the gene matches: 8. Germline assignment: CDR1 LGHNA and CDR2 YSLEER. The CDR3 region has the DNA TGCGCCAGCAGCCAAGTCGCCGCGGGGGGGCCGGGGGAGCTGTTTTTT. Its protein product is CASSQVAAGGPGELFF.

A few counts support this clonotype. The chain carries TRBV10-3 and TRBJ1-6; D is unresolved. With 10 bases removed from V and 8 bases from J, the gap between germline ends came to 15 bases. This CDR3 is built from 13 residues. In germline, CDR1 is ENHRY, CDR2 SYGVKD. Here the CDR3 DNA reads TGTGCCACCTGCGCAGTCGCGGATTCACCCCTCCACTTT. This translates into CATCAVADSPLHF.

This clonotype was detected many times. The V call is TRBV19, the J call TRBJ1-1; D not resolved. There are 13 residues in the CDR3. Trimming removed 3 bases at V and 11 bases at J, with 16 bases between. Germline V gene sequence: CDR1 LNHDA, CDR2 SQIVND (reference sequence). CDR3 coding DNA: TGTGCCAGTAGTATTTCCCCCCGCGATGCGGCTTTCTTT. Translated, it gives CASSISPRDAAFF.

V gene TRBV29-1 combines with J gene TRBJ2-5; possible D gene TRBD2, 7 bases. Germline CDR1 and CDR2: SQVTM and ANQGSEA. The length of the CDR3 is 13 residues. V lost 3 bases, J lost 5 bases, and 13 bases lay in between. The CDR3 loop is CSVERGRYETQYF. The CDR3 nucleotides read TGCAGCGTTGAGCGGGGGCGGTATGAGACCCAGTACTTC.

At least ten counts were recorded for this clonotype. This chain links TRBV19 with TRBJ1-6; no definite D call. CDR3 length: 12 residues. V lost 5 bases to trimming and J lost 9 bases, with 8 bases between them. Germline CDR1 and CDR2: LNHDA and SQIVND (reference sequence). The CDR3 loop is CASSEEFSPLHF. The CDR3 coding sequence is TGTGCCAGTAGTGAAGAATTTTCACCCCTCCACTTT.

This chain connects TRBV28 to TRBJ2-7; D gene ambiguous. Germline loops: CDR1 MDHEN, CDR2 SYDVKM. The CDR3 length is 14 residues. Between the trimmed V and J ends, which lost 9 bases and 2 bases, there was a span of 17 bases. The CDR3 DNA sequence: TGTGCCAGTCAGGATAATAGACAAACCTACGAGCAGTACTTC. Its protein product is CASQDNRQTYEQYF.

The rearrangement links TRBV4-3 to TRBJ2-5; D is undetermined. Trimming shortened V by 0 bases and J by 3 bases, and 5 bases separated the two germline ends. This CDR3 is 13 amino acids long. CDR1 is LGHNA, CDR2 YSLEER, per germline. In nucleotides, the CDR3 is TGCGCCAGCAGCCAAGACGAAGAAGAGACCCAGTACTTC. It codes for CASSQDEEETQYF.

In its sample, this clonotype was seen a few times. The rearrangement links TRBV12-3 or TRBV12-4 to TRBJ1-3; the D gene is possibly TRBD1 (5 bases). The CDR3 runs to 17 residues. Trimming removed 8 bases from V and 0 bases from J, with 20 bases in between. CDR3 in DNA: TGTGCCAGCCACGATCGGAGAGGGGCCACCTCTGGAAACACCATATATTTT. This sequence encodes CASHDRRGATSGNTIYF.

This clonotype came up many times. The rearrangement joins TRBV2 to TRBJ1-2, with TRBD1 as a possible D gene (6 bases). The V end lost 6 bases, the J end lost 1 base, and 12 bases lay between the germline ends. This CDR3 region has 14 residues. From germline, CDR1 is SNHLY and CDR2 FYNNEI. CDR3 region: CASREDSYNYGYTF. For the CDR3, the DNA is TGTGCCAGCAGGGAGGACAGCTATAACTATGGCTACACCTTC. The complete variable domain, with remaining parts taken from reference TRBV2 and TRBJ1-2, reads EPEVTQTPSHQVTQMGQEVILRCVPISNHLYFYWYRQILGQKVEFLVSFYNNEISEKSEIFDDQFSVERPDGSNFTLKIRSTKLEDSAMYFCASREDSYNYGYTFGSGTRLTVV.

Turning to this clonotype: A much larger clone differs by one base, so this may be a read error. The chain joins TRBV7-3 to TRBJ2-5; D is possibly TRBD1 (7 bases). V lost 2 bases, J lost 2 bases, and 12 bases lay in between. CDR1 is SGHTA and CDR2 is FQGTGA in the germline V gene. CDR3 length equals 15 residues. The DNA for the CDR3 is TGTGCCAGCAGCTTAGAGGGGGCGGGACAAGAGACCCAGTACTTC. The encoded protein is CASSLEGAGQETQYF.

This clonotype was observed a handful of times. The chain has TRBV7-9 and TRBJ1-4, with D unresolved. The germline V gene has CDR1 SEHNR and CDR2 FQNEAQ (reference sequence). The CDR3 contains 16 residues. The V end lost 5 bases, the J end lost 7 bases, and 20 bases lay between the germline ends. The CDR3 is CASSRRNQDGGEKLFF. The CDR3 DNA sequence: TGTGCCAGCAGCCGCCGAAACCAGGACGGCGGTGAAAAACTGTTTTTT. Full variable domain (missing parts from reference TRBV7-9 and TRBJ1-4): DTGVSQNPRHKITKRGQNVTFRCDPISEHNRLYWYRQTLGQGPEFLTYFQNEAQLEKSRLLSDRFSAERPKGSFSTLEIQRTEQGDSAMYLCASSRRNQDGGEKLFFGSGTQLSVL.

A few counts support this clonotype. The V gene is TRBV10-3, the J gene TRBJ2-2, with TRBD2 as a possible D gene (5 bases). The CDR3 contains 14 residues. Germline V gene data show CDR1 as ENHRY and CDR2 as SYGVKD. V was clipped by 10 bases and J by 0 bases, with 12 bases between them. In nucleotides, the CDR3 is TGTGCCAGCACTTCACTAGCGAACACCGGGGAGCTGTTTTTT. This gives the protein CASTSLANTGELFF.

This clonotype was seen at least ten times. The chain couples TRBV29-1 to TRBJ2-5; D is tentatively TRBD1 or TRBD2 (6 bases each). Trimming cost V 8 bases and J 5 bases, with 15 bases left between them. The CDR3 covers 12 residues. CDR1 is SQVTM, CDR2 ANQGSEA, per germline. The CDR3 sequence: CSTLGGSETQYF. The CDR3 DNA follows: TGCAGCACCTTAGGGGGGTCGGAGACCCAGTACTTC.

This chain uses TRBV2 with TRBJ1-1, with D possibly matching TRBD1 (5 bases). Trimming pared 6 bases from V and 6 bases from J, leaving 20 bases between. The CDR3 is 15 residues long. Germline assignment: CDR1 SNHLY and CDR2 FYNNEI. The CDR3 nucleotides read TGTGCCAGCAGGAGGGCCCCAGGGAATTTCGCTGAAGCTTTCTTT. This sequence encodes CASRRAPGNFAEAFF.

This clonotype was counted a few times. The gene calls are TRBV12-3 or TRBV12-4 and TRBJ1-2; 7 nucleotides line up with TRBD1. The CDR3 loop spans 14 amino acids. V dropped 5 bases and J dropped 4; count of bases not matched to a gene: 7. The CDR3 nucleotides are TGTGCCAGCAGTGACCTGGGACAGACCTATGGCTACACCTTC. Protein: CASSDLGQTYGYTF.

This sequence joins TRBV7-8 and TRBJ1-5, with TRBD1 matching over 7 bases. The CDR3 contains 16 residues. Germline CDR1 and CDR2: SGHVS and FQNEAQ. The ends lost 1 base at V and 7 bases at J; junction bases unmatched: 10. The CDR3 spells CASSLVSMVTGQPQHF. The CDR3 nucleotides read TGTGCCAGCAGCTTAGTTTCGATGGTGACAGGGCAGCCCCAGCATTTT.